The T cell receptor beta chain described here comes from a study of shared clonotypes between healthy human individuals. Study conclusions and caveats: It was the non-shared clonotypes that had lower generation probabilities than clonotypes shared by all four donors.

Sequenced by immunoSEQ multiplex PCR; TCRdb stores in-frame clones only, minus some. This table has more than 600,000 clones, 92% appearing once. Trimming shortened V by 3 bases and J by 3 bases, and 9 bases separated the two germline ends. The CDR3 has 13 residues. Germline CDR1 is SGDLS and CDR2 is YYNGEE. Cells designated naive CD8 were CD45RO-negative and were positively selected for CCR7, with terminally differentiated effector memory CD45RA+ cells excluded. Each sample came from a Caucasian adult donor living in Nashville, Tennessee. As to this clone: The antigen remains unidentified.

V gene TRBV9 combines with J gene TRBJ1-1; D is possibly TRBD1 (6 bases). The clonotype was recovered from a man in his thirties or forties in good health. The specimen sequenced was naive CD8+ T cells sorted from blood. The CDR3 DNA follows: TGTGCCAGCAGCGGGGGGCAGGACACTGAAGCTTTCTTT. Amino acids: CASSGGQDTEAFF.